Each of the 21 T cell receptor beta chains below was sequenced from the same sample in a study of CD8 T cells in ankylosing spondylitis. MiXCR was run by TCRdb on the 5' RACE reads, yielding one entry per CDR3 protein. The sample holds fewer than 650,000 distinct CDR3 sequences, approximately 12% seen once. Which antigens these TCRs recognize remains unknown. Study-wide results and limits: Ankylosing spondylitis blood seemed to carry a telltale TCR beta motif made of roughly 8 highly homologous variants.

The sample consisted of blood, either unsorted or a sorted T cell fraction (not recorded which). The receptors were gathered from a male donor with ankylosing spondylitis.

The rearrangement joins TRBV11-1 to TRBJ2-5, with a tentative D call TRBD2 (5 bases). The CDR3 is 15 amino acids. Trimming removed 3 bases at V and 0 bases at J, with 11 bases between. Germline V CDR1 and CDR2: SGHAT, FQDESV (reference sequence). DNA of the CDR3: TGTGCCAGCAGCTTTGACTACTCCCACCAAGAGACCCAGTACTTC. It encodes CASSFDYSHQETQYF.

This clonotype occurred a few times. V usage is TRBV20-1 and J usage is TRBJ2-5; 7 bases map to TRBD2. Germline loops: CDR1 DFQATT, CDR2 SNEGSKA (reference sequence). J was trimmed by 5 bases and V by 0 bases; bases with no gene match: 9. The CDR3 covers 15 residues. The CDR3 DNA follows: TGCAGTGCTAGAGATCCGGCGGGAGTCTCGGAGACCCAGTACTTC. As protein: CSARDPAGVSETQYF.

The sample holds a few counts of this clonotype. The CDR3 DNA sequence: TGTGCCACCAGCAGAGAGGCTAGCGGGAGTCGGGCCGACATTCAGTACTTC. Translated: CATSREASGSRADIQYF. The chain employs TRBV15 and TRBJ2-4; TRBD2 matches at 10 bases. V shed 0 bases and J 8 bases; nucleotides not matched to a gene: 10. The CDR3 is made up of 17 amino acids. CDR1 is LNHNV and CDR2 is YYDKDF in the germline V gene (reference sequence).

V and J are TRBV6-5 and TRBJ1-2; D remains unclear. V gave up 4 bases and J gave up 8 bases, with 8 bases separating them. The CDR3 runs to 11 residues. Per the germline V gene, CDR1 is MNHEY and CDR2 is SVGAGI. DNA of the CDR3: TGTGCCAGCAGTTCTCCCGTGGGCTACACCTTC. It specifies CASSSPVGYTF.

The rearrangement links TRBV29-1 to TRBJ1-1; possibly TRBD1 for D (5 bases). There are 13 residues in the CDR3. With 2 bases removed from V and 4 bases from J, the gap between germline ends came to 11 bases. Germline CDR1 is SQVTM and CDR2 is ANQGSEA. The CDR3 spells CSVEQGTGTEAFF. CDR3 nucleotides: TGCAGCGTTGAACAGGGAACGGGCACTGAAGCTTTCTTT.

This clonotype turned up a few times. The J gene is TRBJ2-5, the V gene TRBV10-3; weak D call: TRBD2 (5 bases). Germline CDR1 ENHRY, CDR2 SYGVKD. The CDR3 length is 13 residues. Trimming removed 6 bases from V and 4 bases from J, with 12 bases in between. Here the CDR3 DNA reads TGTGCCATCAGCCCGTCGGCGGGAGAGACCCAGTACTTC. Translated: CAISPSAGETQYF.

The chain combines TRBV9 with TRBJ2-3; D is perhaps TRBD1 (6 bases). This CDR3 is 15 amino acids long. The V end was cut by 0 bases, the J end by 0 bases, with 8 bases between. Germline-derived CDR1 and CDR2 are SGDLS and YYNGEE. The CDR3 DNA is TGTGCCAGCAGCGTAGGGCAGGGGAGCACAGATACGCAGTATTTT. This sequence encodes CASSVGQGSTDTQYF.

This chain links TRBV2 with TRBJ1-1; D is perhaps TRBD1 (6 bases). CDR1 is SNHLY, CDR2 FYNNEI, per germline. CDR3 size: 14 residues. Trimming pared 4 bases from V and 0 bases from J, leaving 9 bases between. CDR3 amino acids: CASSGTAVNTEAFF. For the CDR3, the DNA is TGTGCCAGCAGTGGGACAGCCGTGAACACTGAAGCTTTCTTT. Drawing the rest from reference TRBV2 and TRBJ1-1, the complete variable domain is EPEVTQTPSHQVTQMGQEVILRCVPISNHLYFYWYRQILGQKVEFLVSFYNNEISEKSEIFDDQFSVERPDGSNFTLKIRSTKLEDSAMYFCASSGTAVNTEAFFGQGTRLTVV.

This clonotype was detected only once. The V call is TRBV11-2, the J call TRBJ1-1; TRBD1 is a possible D gene (6 bases). The CDR3 is made up of 15 amino acids. The germline V gene has CDR1 SGHAT and CDR2 FQNNGV. V was pared by 5 bases and J by 3 bases, with 16 bases between. CDR3 protein: CASSLIPDSYTEAFF. The CDR3, as DNA: TGTGCCAGCAGCCTAATCCCGGACAGTTACACTGAAGCTTTCTTT.

This chain connects TRBV24-1 to TRBJ2-1; 16 bases map to TRBD2. The length of the CDR3 is 14 residues. From germline, CDR1 is KGHDR and CDR2 SFDVKD. Germline trimming cut 9 bases from V and 8 bases from J; bases unmatched to any gene: 3. The CDR3 protein is CATAGTSGRDEQFF. The DNA for the CDR3 is TGTGCCACCGCGGGGACTAGCGGGAGGGATGAGCAGTTCTTC.

This clonotype was seen a few times. The chain carries TRBV30 and TRBJ2-7; perhaps TRBD1 as D (6 bases). The germline V gene has CDR1 GTSNPN and CDR2 SVGIG (reference sequence). V lost 4 bases and J 1 base, leaving 11 bases between the germline ends. The CDR3 is 13 amino acids. Here the CDR3 DNA reads TGTGCCTGGAACGCTGGACAGTCCTACGAGCAGTACTTC. It translates to CAWNAGQSYEQYF.

This chain links TRBV4-1 with TRBJ1-2; D is uncertain. Trimming took off 0 bases at V and 1 base at J, with 6 bases between the two ends. The CDR3 has 14 amino acids. Germline assignment: CDR1 MGHRA and CDR2 YSYEKL. The CDR3 spells CASSQETVNYGYTF. CDR3 bases: TGCGCCAGCAGCCAAGAGACGGTTAACTATGGCTACACCTTC.

The chain links TRBV11-2 to TRBJ2-6; the D gene is possibly TRBD2 (6 bases). CDR1 is SGHAT, CDR2 FQNNGV, per germline. V lost 3 bases to trimming and J lost 0 bases, with 15 bases between them. This CDR3 spans 18 amino acids. CDR3 residues: CASSLEAGIPSGANVLTF. CDR3 bases: TGTGCCAGCAGCTTGGAGGCGGGGATTCCCTCTGGGGCCAACGTCCTGACTTTC.

This clonotype was counted ten times or more. The gene calls are TRBV11-2 and TRBJ1-2, with a possible D match to TRBD1 (5 bases). This CDR3 has 15 amino acids. V was clipped by 3 bases and J by 2 bases, with 13 bases between them. Germline CDR1 is SGHAT and CDR2 is FQNNGV. The CDR3: CASSFGGGSNYGYTF. The CDR3 region has the DNA TGTGCCAGCAGCTTCGGGGGAGGCTCAAACTATGGCTACACCTTC.

This chain uses TRBV10-2 with TRBJ2-5; D is possibly TRBD2 (5 bases). This CDR3 has 15 amino acids. Germline values: CDR1 WSHSY, CDR2 SAAADI. V gave up 2 bases and J gave up 2 bases, with 12 bases separating them. CDR3 sequence: CASSEASRGQETQYF. In DNA, the CDR3 is TGCGCCAGCAGTGAGGCTAGCCGCGGGCAAGAGACCCAGTACTTC.

The gene calls are TRBV6-1 and TRBJ1-5, with a tentative D call TRBD1 (6 bases). Germline CDR1 MNHNS, CDR2 SASEGT. With 2 bases removed from V and 7 bases from J, the gap between germline ends came to 12 bases. The CDR3 totals 14 residues. The CDR3 reads CASSERGGGQPQHF. In DNA form, the CDR3 reads TGTGCCAGCAGTGAAAGGGGGGGAGGCCAGCCCCAGCATTTT.

In this sample, this clonotype turned up a few times. The J gene is TRBJ2-1, the V gene TRBV2; 7 bases align to TRBD2. Germline V CDR1 and CDR2: SNHLY, FYNNEI. This CDR3 has 15 amino acids. V lost 2 bases to trimming and J lost 4 bases; unmatched junction nucleotides: 5. The CDR3 here is CASSERLADYNEQFF. CDR3 nucleotides: TGTGCCAGCAGTGAAAGGCTAGCGGATTACAATGAGCAGTTCTTC. The whole variable domain, remainder taken from reference TRBV2 and TRBJ2-1, is EPEVTQTPSHQVTQMGQEVILRCVPISNHLYFYWYRQILGQKVEFLVSFYNNEISEKSEIFDDQFSVERPDGSNFTLKIRSTKLEDSAMYFCASSERLADYNEQFFGPGTRLTVL.

The sample holds many counts of this clonotype. The chain combines TRBV29-1 with TRBJ2-4, with 8 nucleotides matching TRBD1. Germline V gives CDR1 SQVTM, CDR2 ANQGSEA. The CDR3 runs 12 residues. The ends lost 4 bases at V and 8 bases at J; junction bases unmatched: 4. The CDR3 region has the DNA TGCAGCGTTGGCCAGGGGGCGGACATTCAGTACTTC. Translated, it gives CSVGQGADIQYF.

This chain links TRBV18 with TRBJ2-2; 12 nucleotides match TRBD2. This CDR3 is built from 16 residues. V was pared by 2 bases and J by 6 bases, with 4 bases of the junction left unmatched. Germline CDR1 reads KGHSH; CDR2 reads LQKENI. The CDR3 sequence: CASSPTTSGSSGELFF. The CDR3 DNA is TGTGCCAGCTCACCAACGACTAGCGGGAGCTCCGGGGAGCTGTTTTTT. Full variable domain (outside the CDR3, taken from reference TRBV18 and TRBJ2-2): NAGVMQNPRHLVRRRGQEARLRCSPMKGHSHVYWYRQLPEEGLKFMVYLQKENIIDESGMPKERFSAEFPKEGPSILRIQQVVRGDSAAYFCASSPTTSGSSGELFFGEGSRLTVL.

The chain carries TRBV20-1 and TRBJ2-7; no clear D. V was clipped by 0 bases and J by 9 bases, with 15 bases between them. The CDR3 extends over 13 amino acids. From germline, CDR1 is DFQATT and CDR2 SNEGSKA (reference sequence). The CDR3 here is CSARDPTVAAQYF. CDR3 nucleotides: TGCAGTGCTAGAGACCCCACCGTAGCCGCGCAGTACTTC.

This clonotype was seen a handful of times. J is TRBJ2-2 and V is TRBV27, with TRBD1 identical over 10 bases. This CDR3 comprises 15 residues. V gave up 3 bases and J gave up 8 bases; unmatched junction bases: 6. Germline CDR1 reads MNHEY; CDR2 reads SMNVEV (reference sequence). CDR3 protein: CASSFDRGRSGELFF. In DNA form, the CDR3 reads TGTGCCAGCAGTTTCGACAGGGGGCGTTCGGGGGAGCTGTTTTTT.